This passage covers 31 T cell receptor beta chains from one sample sequenced in a study of CD8 T cells in Susac syndrome. Reverse transcription of about 0.45 to 1 ug RNA was performed with random hexamers. TCRdb independently ran MiXCR on the immunoSEQ multiplex PCR reads; one entry per CDR3 protein. Of some 70,000 distinct CDR3 sequences in the sample, around 95% are singletons; the top ten hold about 0.61%. Sequencing input: CD8+ T cells from PBMCs. All receptors derive from a human donor with multiple sclerosis.

V usage is TRBV28 and J usage is TRBJ2-5, with TRBD1 matching 9 bases. V trimming: 2 bases; J trimming: 5 bases; junction bases outside the gene matches: 9. From germline, CDR1 is MDHEN and CDR2 SYDVKM. The CDR3 has 16 amino acids. The CDR3 loop reads CASSLGDREDRETQYF. CDR3 sequence (DNA): TGTGCCAGCAGTTTAGGGGACAGGGAGGACCGCGAGACCCAGTACTTC.

The V call is TRBV29-1, the J call TRBJ2-1; tentatively, D is TRBD2 (6 bases). Looked up from germline, CDR1 is SQVTM and CDR2 is ANQGSEA. The CDR3 length is 14 residues. The V gene lost 4 bases and the J gene lost 0 bases, with 10 bases spanning the gap. CDR3 nucleotides: TGCAGCGTTGTGCCTAGCGACTCCTACAATGAGCAGTTCTTC. Protein: CSVVPSDSYNEQFF.

The V gene is TRBV20-1, the J gene TRBJ2-2; D is perhaps TRBD1 or TRBD2 (6 bases each). V was trimmed by 5 bases and J by 6 bases, leaving 16 bases between them. The CDR3 covers 14 residues. The V gene's germline CDR1 is DFQATT and CDR2 SNEGSKA (reference sequence). CDR3 protein: CSAQLRGVSGELFF. For the CDR3, the DNA is TGCAGTGCTCAGTTGAGGGGGGTCTCCGGGGAGCTGTTTTTT.

The chain employs TRBV14 and TRBJ1-5; TRBD1 is a possible D gene (5 bases). This CDR3 contains 14 residues. Germline V lookup: CDR1 SGHDN, CDR2 FVKESK. Between the trimmed V and J ends, which lost 11 bases and 3 bases, there was a span of 17 bases. CDR3 amino acids: CASSPRGYNQPQHF. CDR3 DNA: TGTGCCTCCAGTCCCCGGGGCTACAATCAGCCCCAGCATTTT. The full variable domain, completed using reference TRBV14 and TRBJ1-5, is EAGVTQFPSHSVIEKGQTVTLRCDPISGHDNLYWYRRVMGKEIKFLLHFVKESKQDESGMPNNRFLAERTGGTYSTLKVQPAELEDSGVYFCASSPRGYNQPQHFGDGTRLSIL.

The chain uses TRBV12-3 or TRBV12-4 and TRBJ1-2; D gene ambiguous. The CDR3 is 16 amino acids. Between the trimmed V and J ends, which lost 0 bases and 4 bases, there was a span of 15 bases. The CDR3 DNA follows: TGTGCCAGCAGTTTAGCGATGGCATCGGGCCGCTATGGCTACACCTTC. It is translated as CASSLAMASGRYGYTF.

J is TRBJ2-5 and V is TRBV5-1, with a possible D match to TRBD2 (6 bases). CDR3 length: 13 amino acids. Trimming stripped 3 bases from V and 2 bases from J, with 8 bases between. Germline-derived CDR1 and CDR2 are SGHRS and YFSETQ. CDR3 sequence reads: CASSSGLQETQYF. As DNA, the CDR3 is TGCGCCAGCAGCTCCGGACTACAAGAGACCCAGTACTTC.

V usage is TRBV29-1 and J usage is TRBJ2-1, with D maybe TRBD2 (5 bases). V was cut by 4 bases and J by 2 bases, with 9 bases left in between. The CDR3 totals 13 residues. Germline V gene sequence: CDR1 SQVTM, CDR2 ANQGSEA. The CDR3 reads CSVAEGPYNEQFF. The CDR3 nucleotides read TGCAGCGTTGCTGAGGGTCCCTACAATGAGCAGTTCTTC.

The V and J genes are TRBV29-1 and TRBJ1-2; D is unresolved. The CDR3 contains 14 residues. Germline values: CDR1 SQVTM, CDR2 ANQGSEA. V gave up 4 bases and J gave up 5 bases, with 17 bases separating them. CDR3 loop: CSVVGLDSPYGYTF. The CDR3 DNA follows: TGCAGCGTTGTAGGGCTGGACTCTCCATATGGCTACACCTTC.

The chain employs TRBV5-4 and TRBJ2-7; D is unclear. Trimming pared 3 bases from V and 1 base from J, leaving 5 bases between. The CDR3 totals 12 residues. The germline V gene has CDR1 SGHNT and CDR2 YYREEE (reference sequence). The CDR3 region is CASSSRSYEQYF. CDR3 DNA: TGTGCCAGCAGCTCCCGTTCCTACGAGCAGTACTTC.

The rearrangement uses TRBV27 and TRBJ1-1; D perhaps matches TRBD1 (6 bases). Between the trimmed V and J ends, which lost 5 bases and 5 bases, there was a span of 12 bases. This CDR3 is built from 13 residues. Germline-derived CDR1 and CDR2 are MNHEY and SMNVEV (reference sequence). This CDR3 reads CASSPGGATEAFF. CDR3 sequence (DNA): TGTGCCAGCAGTCCCGGGGGCGCGACTGAAGCTTTCTTT.

The chain joins TRBV28 to TRBJ1-2; 7 bases are a match to TRBD1. Germline CDR1 and CDR2: MDHEN and SYDVKM. The CDR3 extends over 13 amino acids. Losses at the gene ends were 5 bases for V and 3 bases for J; bases not matched to a gene: 3. The CDR3, as DNA: TGTGCCAGCAGTCCCCAGGGGGACTATGGCTACACCTTC. It is translated as CASSPQGDYGYTF.

V usage is TRBV15 and J usage is TRBJ2-7, with D perhaps matching TRBD1 (6 bases). V shed 6 bases and J shed 5 bases, with 14 bases lying between them. The CDR3 sequence is 13 residues long. The V gene's germline CDR1 is LNHNV and CDR2 YYDKDF (reference sequence). The CDR3 coding sequence is TGTGCCACCAGGCCCCAGGGGCTGCACGAGCAGTACTTC. Translation: CATRPQGLHEQYF.

V and J are TRBV28 and TRBJ2-7; D call uncertain. Germline loops: CDR1 MDHEN, CDR2 SYDVKM. The CDR3 spans 12 residues. Trimming took 7 bases from V and 7 from J, leaving 14 bases between them. CDR3 region: CASKDGSWEQYF. CDR3 in DNA: TGTGCCAGCAAAGATGGTTCGTGGGAGCAGTACTTC.

This chain joins TRBV20-1 and TRBJ2-7; 9 bases are shared with TRBD2. V gave up 0 bases and J gave up 4 bases; unmatched junction bases: 13. Germline-derived CDR1 and CDR2 are DFQATT and SNEGSKA (reference sequence). This CDR3 has 17 amino acids. CDR3 amino acids: CSAREWREGIRGYEQYF. Written as DNA, the CDR3 is TGCAGTGCTAGAGAATGGCGGGAGGGTATTAGGGGTTACGAGCAGTACTTC.

V usage is TRBV20-1 and J usage is TRBJ2-3; 12 nucleotides match TRBD2. V shed 2 bases and J 6 bases; nucleotides not matched to a gene: 9. The CDR3 is 16 amino acids. Germline V CDR1 and CDR2: DFQATT, SNEGSKA (reference sequence). Here the CDR3 DNA reads TGCAGTGCTAGAATACCTAGCGGGGGGGCCATGGATACGCAGTATTTT. This sequence encodes CSARIPSGGAMDTQYF.

In this sample, this clonotype turned up once. The rearrangement links TRBV29-1 to TRBJ2-1; no definite D call. The CDR3 length is 13 residues. Germline V gene data show CDR1 as SQVTM and CDR2 as ANQGSEA. V was cut by 3 bases and J by 2 bases, with 8 bases left in between. As DNA, the CDR3 is TGCAGCGTTGAGGTTCTAGCCTACAATGAGCAGTTCTTC. Its protein is CSVEVLAYNEQFF.

The V call is TRBV6-5, the J call TRBJ1-5; possibly TRBD1 for D (5 bases). Germline CDR1 reads MNHEY; CDR2 reads SVGAGI. The CDR3 is 13 amino acids. V was clipped by 6 bases and J by 5 bases, with 11 bases between them. The CDR3 region has the DNA TGTGCCAGCAGAGTGGGGGATGATCAGCCCCAGCATTTT. Translating it yields CASRVGDDQPQHF.

This chain uses TRBV28 with TRBJ2-3; no definite D call. V was pared by 2 bases and J by 3 bases, with 9 bases between. The germline V gene has CDR1 MDHEN and CDR2 SYDVKM. This CDR3 is 14 amino acids long. CDR3 DNA: TGTGCCAGCAGTTTAGGGATTAGGACAGATACGCAGTATTTT. This sequence encodes CASSLGIRTDTQYF.

V gene TRBV3-1 combines with J gene TRBJ2-1; no clear D gene. Trimming took 2 bases from V and 1 from J, leaving 18 bases between them. CDR3 length equals 18 residues. Germline CDR1 reads LGHDT; CDR2 reads YNNKEL (reference sequence). CDR3 nucleotides: TGTGCCAGCAGCCAAAGACCCCGAGTCCCGGCTTCCTACAATGAGCAGTTCTTC. Protein sequence: CASSQRPRVPASYNEQFF.

The chain joins TRBV5-6 to TRBJ2-7; TRBD1 aligns across 10 bases. Germline V gene data show CDR1 as SGHDT and CDR2 as YYEEEE. CDR3 length equals 15 residues. With V trimmed by 5 bases and J by 2 bases, 7 bases remained unmatched. In DNA form, the CDR3 reads TGTGCCAGCAGTTCCGGGGACAGGGGAGCCTACGAGCAGTACTTC. Translated, it gives CASSSGDRGAYEQYF.

The chain combines TRBV3-1 with TRBJ2-7; 7 positions match TRBD2. There are 15 residues in the CDR3. V shed 4 bases and J 6 bases; nucleotides not matched to a gene: 12. From germline, CDR1 is LGHDT and CDR2 YNNKEL (reference sequence). The CDR3 DNA reads as TGTGCCAGCAGCCCCCCGGCGGGAGAGCCTGGCGAGCAGTACTTC. As protein: CASSPPAGEPGEQYF.

V is TRBV20-1 and J is TRBJ2-3; 9 bases line up with TRBD2. The CDR3 has 15 residues. The trim removed 0 bases at V and 4 bases at J, leaving 5 bases unmatched. In germline, CDR1 is DFQATT, CDR2 SNEGSKA (reference sequence). Here the CDR3 DNA reads TGCAGTGCTAGAGATGTTAGCGGGAGCTCAGATACGCAGTATTTT. Translated, it gives CSARDVSGSSDTQYF.

V usage is TRBV7-8 and J usage is TRBJ1-2; 8 bases map to TRBD1. After removal of 4 bases from V and 5 bases from J, the junction contained 18 bases not matched to a gene. There are 18 residues in the CDR3. From germline, CDR1 is SGHVS and CDR2 FQNEAQ. CDR3 sequence: CASSSTGGISPSMYGYTF. In DNA, the CDR3 is TGTGCCAGCAGCTCTACAGGGGGGATATCCCCTAGCATGTATGGCTACACCTTC. The entire variable domain, with the rest obtained from reference TRBV7-8 and TRBJ1-2, is as follows: GAGVSQSPRYKVAKRGQDVALRCDPISGHVSLFWYQQALGQGPEFLTYFQNEAQLDKSGLPSDRFFAERPEGSVSTLKIQRTQQEDSAVYLCASSSTGGISPSMYGYTFGSGTRLTVV.

The chain is built from TRBV27 and TRBJ2-7; D is unresolved. V was shortened by 3 bases and J by 6 bases, with 9 bases between the two germline ends. This CDR3 contains 12 residues. CDR1 and CDR2 from the germline V gene are MNHEY and SMNVEV (reference sequence). The CDR3 is CASSFPGSEQYF. The CDR3 nucleotides are TGTGCCAGCAGTTTTCCGGGCTCCGAGCAGTACTTC.

This chain uses TRBV29-1 with TRBJ2-1, with TRBD2 matching 9 bases. Trimming removed 1 base from V and 3 bases from J; junction bases left unmatched: 1. Germline lookup yields CDR1 SQVTM and CDR2 ANQGSEA. The CDR3 loop spans 14 amino acids. The CDR3 spells CSVEATSGYNEQFF. The CDR3 bases are TGCAGCGTTGAAGCGACTAGCGGCTACAATGAGCAGTTCTTC.

This clonotype was found once. The V call is TRBV7-9, the J call TRBJ2-7; D not certain. The CDR3 is made up of 15 amino acids. Germline loops: CDR1 SEHNR, CDR2 FQNEAQ (reference sequence). Trimming pared 6 bases from V and 3 bases from J, leaving 18 bases between. As DNA, the CDR3 is TGTGCCAGCAGTCCGGCCGGGCTAGACCTCTACGAGCAGTACTTC. It encodes CASSPAGLDLYEQYF.

The V call is TRBV7-8, the J call TRBJ2-1, with TRBD2 matching 11 bases. From germline, CDR1 is SGHVS and CDR2 FQNEAQ. The CDR3 is 16 amino acids. Unmatched junction bases numbered 9, after V lost 5 bases and J lost 6 bases. The CDR3 spells CASSPSGTSGLNEQFF. CDR3 nucleotides: TGTGCCAGCAGCCCCTCCGGGACTAGCGGACTCAATGAGCAGTTCTTC.

V and J are TRBV20-1 and TRBJ2-7; possible D gene TRBD2, 6 bases. The germline CDR1 and CDR2 sequences are DFQATT and SNEGSKA (reference sequence). The CDR3 is made up of 11 amino acids. Trimming took 1 base from V and 6 from J, leaving 7 bases between them. For the CDR3, the DNA is TGCAGTGCTAGAGCCGGGGGCGAGCAGTACTTC. Translated, it gives CSARAGGEQYF.

The chain links TRBV4-2 to TRBJ2-2; TRBD2 might be the D (5 bases). Germline assignment: CDR1 LGHNA and CDR2 YNFKEQ. V was trimmed by 3 bases and J by 8 bases, leaving 10 bases between them. There are 13 residues in the CDR3. The CDR3 nucleotides read TGTGCCAGCAGCCAGGTTCGGGATGGGGAGCTGTTTTTT. It encodes CASSQVRDGELFF.

The chain is built from TRBV12-3 or TRBV12-4 and TRBJ1-5, with a weak D call TRBD1 (5 bases). This CDR3 region has 13 residues. V was shortened by 3 bases and J by 6 bases, with 9 bases between the two germline ends. CDR3 region: CASSFGDGQPQHF. The CDR3 DNA sequence: TGTGCCAGCAGTTTCGGGGACGGTCAGCCCCAGCATTTT.

The rearrangement links TRBV20-1 to TRBJ2-1; D unclear. Trimming took 4 bases from V and 5 from J, leaving 12 bases between them. The CDR3 covers 13 residues. Germline V lookup: CDR1 DFQATT, CDR2 SNEGSKA (reference sequence). CDR3 nucleotides: TGCAGTGCTACGATCAACTCAGACAATGAGCAGTTCTTC. Amino acids: CSATINSDNEQFF.